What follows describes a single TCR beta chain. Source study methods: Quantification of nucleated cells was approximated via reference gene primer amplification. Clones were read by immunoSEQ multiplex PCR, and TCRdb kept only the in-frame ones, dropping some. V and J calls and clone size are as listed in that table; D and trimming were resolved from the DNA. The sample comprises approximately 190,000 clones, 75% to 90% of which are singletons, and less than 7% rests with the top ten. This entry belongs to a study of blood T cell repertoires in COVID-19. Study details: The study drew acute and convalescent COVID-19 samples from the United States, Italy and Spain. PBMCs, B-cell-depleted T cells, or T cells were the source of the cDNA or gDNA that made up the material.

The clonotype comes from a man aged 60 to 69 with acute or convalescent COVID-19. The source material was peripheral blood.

This CDR3 is CSASGETLNEQFF. In DNA form, the CDR3 reads TGCAGTGCTAGTGGGGAGACTCTCAATGAGCAGTTCTTC. The chain joins TRBV20-1 to TRBJ2-1; possible D gene TRBD2, 5 bases. With 3 bases removed from V and 6 bases from J, the gap between germline ends came to 12 bases. Germline lookup yields CDR1 DFQATT and CDR2 SNEGSKA (reference sequence). This CDR3 has 13 amino acids.